These 2 T cell receptor beta chains came from one sample sequenced in a study of cytomegalovirus exposure and HLA in healthy donors. The PCR had 60 Vbeta and 13 Jbeta primers. This table comes from immunoSEQ multiplex PCR, and its TCRdb copy is limited to in-frame clones, with some not included. The profile shows approximately 150,000 clones, 75% to 80% of them singletons. The source material was PBMCs. These receptors were obtained from a man aged 35-49 years in good health and CMV-seropositive.

The chain combines TRBV6-6 with TRBJ2-3; 15 bases match TRBD2. The CDR3 has 16 residues. The germline V gene encodes CDR1 MNHNY and CDR2 SVGAGI (reference sequence). The V segment lost 7 bases and the J segment 7 bases; nucleotides outside the gene matches: 9. CDR3 amino acids: CASTGLAGGPGHTQYF. The DNA of the CDR3 is TGTGCCAGCACCGGACTAGCGGGAGGGCCTGGCCATACGCAGTATTTT.

With respect to this clone: A junction boundary mismatches the germline segment, possibly from a read error. The rearrangement links TRBV19 to TRBJ2-6; the D gene is possibly TRBD1 (5 bases). The germline CDR1 and CDR2 sequences are LNHDA and SQIVND (reference sequence). The CDR3 is 14 amino acids. CDR3 coding DNA: TGTGCCAGCCGTCCTGCCTCTGGGGCCAACGGCCTGACTTTC. It codes for CASRPASGANGLTF.